The 2 T cell receptor beta chains listed next were all sequenced from one sample in a study of PD-1 blockade in mismatch repair-deficient tumors (dated by TCRdb to about 2017). Libraries were made using the immunoSEQ multiplex PCR assay. The table comes from immuneACCESS by way of TCRdb, which keeps in-frame sequences with V and J called. Part of the clones is missing from these tables; in studies checked, under half for an unresolved V gene and the rest for unknown reasons. This sample lists around 110,000 clones; about three quarters were detected once. The biggest ten clones account for approximately 4.7% of the sample. The source was peripheral blood, collected 60 weeks after starting pembrolizumab. Source of these receptors: an adult with mismatch repair-deficient cancer.

This chain joins TRBV7-2 and TRBJ2-1; TRBD2 matches 11 bases. CDR3 size: 15 residues. Trimming removed 4 bases from V and 9 bases from J; junction bases left unmatched: 8. Germline V gene lookup returns CDR1 SGHTA and CDR2 FQGNSA. The CDR3 sequence is CASSSLAGVVTEQFF. In DNA, the CDR3 is TGTGCCAGCAGCTCACTAGCGGGAGTGGTTACTGAGCAGTTCTTC.

The rearrangement links TRBV11-1 to TRBJ2-1; 7 nucleotides match TRBD2. The CDR3 sequence is 15 residues long. Germline V lookup: CDR1 SGHAT, CDR2 FQDESV (reference sequence). V lost 6 bases to trimming and J lost 9 bases; unmatched junction nucleotides: 14. The CDR3 DNA follows: TGTGCCAGCAGGTCCACCAGGGCGGGAGTCGGTGAGCAGTTCTTC. It encodes CASRSTRAGVGEQFF.